The 6 T cell receptor beta chains listed next were all sequenced from one sample in a study of T cell responses to AZD1222 COVID-19 vaccine. Clones were sequenced by immunoSEQ multiplex PCR, and TCRdb holds only the in-frame ones, with some missing. In the table there are around 140,000 clones, around 90% of which are singletons. The sequences come from peripheral blood, collected 28 days after the second AZD1222 dose. Receptors were obtained from an adult who received the AZD1222 COVID-19 vaccine.

This chain joins TRBV19 and TRBJ1-3; D is uncertain. The CDR3 has 14 amino acids. The germline gives CDR1 LNHDA, CDR2 SQIVND (reference sequence). The ends were cut back, 7 bases at V and 0 bases at J, with 10 bases in the middle. Written as DNA, the CDR3 is TGTGCCAGTATCTCATCCCACTCTGGAAACACCATATATTTT. This sequence encodes CASISSHSGNTIYF.

This clone was seen just once. The V and J genes are TRBV7-6 and TRBJ2-3; 11 positions agree with TRBD2. CDR1 is SGHVS, CDR2 FNYEAQ, per germline. The length of the CDR3 is 15 residues. Unmatched junction bases numbered 0, after V lost 1 base and J lost 3 bases. The CDR3, as DNA: TGTGCCAGCAGCTTAGTAGCGGGGGGGACAGATACGCAGTATTTT. Its protein product is CASSLVAGGTDTQYF.

By frequency in the sample, this clone is medium-sized. The V and J genes are TRBV6-4 and TRBJ2-1; maybe TRBD2 (6 bases). CDR1 is MRHNA, CDR2 SNTAGT, per germline. V lost 0 bases, J lost 6 bases, and 12 bases lay in between. This CDR3 spans 15 amino acids. The CDR3 reads CASSDSFGGANEQFF. The DNA for the CDR3 is TGTGCCAGCAGTGACTCATTTGGAGGGGCCAATGAGCAGTTCTTC.

The genes are TRBV10-3 and TRBJ2-7, with 8 bases lining up with TRBD1. This CDR3 is 14 amino acids long. The J segment lost 5 bases and the V segment lost 7 bases, leaving 10 bases of the junction unmatched. From germline, CDR1 is ENHRY and CDR2 SYGVKD. DNA for the CDR3: TGTGCCATCACCAGCGGACAGGGCATTAACGAGCAGTACTTC. Amino acids: CAITSGQGINEQYF.

As concerns this clone: One junction end disagrees with the germline gene, perhaps due to a read error. The chain employs TRBV6-5 and TRBJ1-2; D unresolved. This CDR3 is built from 13 residues. Germline V gives CDR1 MNHEY, CDR2 SVGAGI. CDR3 residues: CASSPRGNNGYTF. CDR3 nucleotides: TGTGCCAGCAGCCCCCGAGGTAACAATGGCTACACCTTC.

J is TRBJ1-2 and V is TRBV20-1; D call uncertain. The CDR3 runs 13 residues. The germline V gene has CDR1 DFQATT and CDR2 SNEGSKA (reference sequence). Trimming removed 3 bases at V and 2 bases at J, with 10 bases between. In DNA, the CDR3 is TGCAGTGCTAGTCTGCTCGGCAACTATGGCTACACCTTC. It translates to CSASLLGNYGYTF.